This T cell receptor (beta chain) was observed in a study of blood T cell repertoires in COVID-19 (dated by TCRdb to 2020 to 2021). Looking at the study overall: Collaborator samples came from the United States, Italy and Spain and covered acute and convalescent phases of COVID-19. The material from the prospective study consisted of cDNA or gDNA derived from T cells, B-cell-depleted T cells, or PBMCs. The dataset comprised deeply sampled blood TCRbeta repertoires from subjects exposed to, actively infected with, or recovered from COVID-19. The repertoires were released in a freely available public database meant as a resource for research on the immune response to SARS-CoV-2. Samples came from the ongoing ImmuneRACE study (first 160 participants) plus 1,254 subjects from 6 global collaborators. Sample metadata almost always included a de-identified subject ID, COVID-19 status, age in years and sex. Where HLA class I and class II types were available, the types were taken from metadata supplied by the sample provider, not from assay-based typing. Broad study findings and their caveats: The amount of clinical and demographic metadata varied by source and participant and was provided uncurated.

Whole blood was collected in K2EDTA tubes by collaborating institutions according to the institutions' own protocols. Collaborator samples were shipped for TCRbeta analysis as frozen whole blood, isolated PBMCs, or DNA extracted from either sample type. Comment on this clone: What antigen it recognizes has not been identified. One base away there is no much larger clone; base qualities are not given.

The immunoSEQ Assay, a bias-controlled multiplex PCR, was used to amplify TCRbeta CDR3 regions from genomic DNA. The source study handled its data this way. The number of nucleated cells in each sample was estimated by amplification of reference gene primers within the assay. To quantify the absolute abundance of each unique TCRbeta CDR3 rearrangement, sequence reads were collapsed and filtered. For each sample, productive Simpson clonality was calculated by taking the square root of Simpson's diversity index across productive rearrangements. As stored in TCRdb, this immuneACCESS dataset retains in-frame rearrangements with V and J assigned. A fraction of the clones does not appear; measured against another copy, unresolved V genes explain less than half of the discrepancy, and the remainder lacks a known reason. V and J calls and clone size are those listed in that table; D and trimming were worked out from the DNA. Recorded for this sample are 200,000 to 250,000 clones; roughly 80% of them occurred a single time. Together, the top ten hold roughly 10% of the sample.

From a lookup of the germline V gene, CDR1 and CDR2 are MDHEN and SYDVKM. Spanning cysteine to phenylalanine, the CDR3 consists of 15 amino acids. Solely the CDR3 DNA is kept, with 45 bases framed from the first base. V is cut back by 5 bases and J by 5 bases, with 11 bases in the junction unmatched. The chain links TRBV28 with TRBJ1-2, with TRBD1 matching 7 junction bases. Specimen: peripheral blood. This sequence was found in a woman over 75 with acute or convalescent COVID-19. The CDR3 corresponds to CASSRGLVVGYGYTF. The sequenced DNA: TGTGCCAGCAGTAGGGGGCTGGTGGTGGGATATGGCTACACCTTC.